A selection of T cell receptor beta chains follows, all from one sample in a study of blood T cell repertoires in COVID-19. The data were produced by immunoSEQ multiplex PCR, yet TCRdb's version contains in-frame clones alone and is incomplete. The sample has fewer than 130,000 clones, around 80% seen once; the top ten hold approximately 3.9%. Sequences were obtained from peripheral blood. Every receptor here comes from an elderly woman with acute or convalescent COVID-19. CDR3s include the opening cysteine and the closing phenylalanine or tryptophan.

V gene: TRBV19
J gene: TRBJ1-2
CDR3 protein: CASAPPGQGNPGYTF

V gene: TRBV7-9
J gene: TRBJ2-1
CDR3 protein: CASSLGEDEQFF

V gene: TRBV5-6
J gene: TRBJ1-1
CDR3 protein: CASSWGRPMNTEAFF

V gene: TRBV2
J gene: TRBJ2-1
CDR3 protein: CASSLQGISYNEQFF

V gene: TRBV7-9
J gene: TRBJ2-5
CDR3 protein: CASSLRGERGHPGQETQYF

V gene: TRBV7-9
J gene: TRBJ1-4
CDR3 protein: CASSPGSTNEKLFF

V gene: TRBV6-5
J gene: TRBJ1-2
CDR3 protein: CASSLTGNGYTF

V gene: TRBV27
J gene: TRBJ2-7
CDR3 protein: CASLRDRISYEQYF

V gene: TRBV6-1
J gene: TRBJ1-6
CDR3 protein: CASSGQTGGGLNSPLHF

V gene: TRBV10-2
J gene: TRBJ2-2
CDR3 protein: CASIYGQGVTGELFF

V gene: TRBV9
J gene: TRBJ1-2
CDR3 protein: CASSPLDRRYGYTF

V gene: TRBV6-2/TRBV6-3
J gene: TRBJ2-7
CDR3 protein: CASSSHRDRASEQYF

V gene: TRBV11-3
J gene: TRBJ2-1
CDR3 protein: CASSKREGPYNEQFF

V gene: TRBV19
J gene: TRBJ1-5
CDR3 protein: CASRSDGNSNQPQHF

V gene: TRBV5-4
J gene: TRBJ2-7
CDR3 protein: CASSLDRQDYETQYF

V gene: TRBV7-2
J gene: TRBJ1-2
CDR3 protein: CASSLFGNYGYTF

V gene: TRBV10-3
J gene: TRBJ1-4
CDR3 protein: CASRQGGTNEKLFF

V gene: TRBV7-9
J gene: TRBJ2-3
CDR3 protein: CASSLTSSNTDTQYF

V gene: TRBV29-1
J gene: TRBJ2-2
CDR3 protein: CSVRDSRNTGELFF

V gene: TRBV11-3
J gene: TRBJ2-2
CDR3 protein: CASRAGRDTANTGELFF

V gene: TRBV30
J gene: TRBJ2-5
CDR3 protein: CAWSGSSGGVETQYF

V gene: TRBV18
J gene: TRBJ1-1
CDR3 protein: CASSPLTGGFVLRTEAFF

V gene: TRBV19
J gene: TRBJ2-2
CDR3 protein: CASEPREATGELFF

V gene: TRBV3-1/TRBV3-2
J gene: TRBJ1-2
CDR3 protein: CASSQATGASYGYTF

V gene: TRBV9
J gene: TRBJ1-1
CDR3 protein: CASSRDPGNTEAFF

V gene: TRBV6-1
J gene: TRBJ1-5
CDR3 protein: CASSDRDSNQPQHF

V gene: TRBV19
J gene: TRBJ1-2
CDR3 protein: CATLSGGLGYTF

V gene: TRBV11-2
J gene: TRBJ2-7
CDR3 protein: CASSLVGGQSEQYF

V gene: TRBV4-3
J gene: TRBJ1-6
CDR3 protein: CASSQGDRTNSPLHF

V gene: TRBV19
J gene: TRBJ2-5
CDR3 protein: CASSRTSGGSTRETQYF

V gene: TRBV7-2
J gene: TRBJ2-1
CDR3 protein: CASSPSGRASGEQFF

V gene: TRBV2
J gene: TRBJ1-2
CDR3 protein: CASSPPPRSRANYGYTF

V gene: TRBV6-4
J gene: TRBJ1-3
CDR3 protein: CASTGHRRGNTIYF